These 9 T cell receptor beta chains were sequenced from one sample in a study of T cell repertoires in ileal Crohn's disease. This table comes from immunoSEQ multiplex PCR, and its TCRdb copy is limited to in-frame clones, with some not included. The table has 13,000 to 15,000 clones, 65% to 80% seen once; the top ten hold approximately 15%. The time point was: inflamed ileum from the surgical specimen. The material sequenced was ileal tissue. The receptors were gathered from an adult with Crohn's disease.

J is TRBJ2-7 and V is TRBV18; no firm D call. The germline V and J ends were trimmed by 3 bases and 1 base, with 4 bases remaining between them. Germline V gene sequence: CDR1 KGHSH, CDR2 LQKENI. The CDR3 covers 12 residues. CDR3 DNA: TGTGCCAGCTCACCGGGGTCCTACGAGCAGTACTTC. Translated: CASSPGSYEQYF.

This clone was observed a handful of times. This sequence joins TRBV11-2 and TRBJ1-6; D remains unclear. Trimming left V 2 bases short and J 0 bases short, with 2 bases between. This CDR3 region has 14 residues. Germline V gene lookup returns CDR1 SGHAT and CDR2 FQNNGV. The CDR3 is CASSLSSYNSPLHF. The CDR3 nucleotides read TGTGCCAGCAGCTTAAGCTCCTATAATTCACCCCTCCACTTT.

This chain uses TRBV6-5 with TRBJ1-2; D may be TRBD1 (5 bases). Germline-derived CDR1 and CDR2 are MNHEY and SVGAGI. This CDR3 has 13 residues. V lost 5 bases and J 6 bases, leaving 13 bases between the germline ends. The CDR3 nucleotides read TGTGCCAGCAGTAGTCCGGGACCCAATGGCTACACCTTC. Translation gives CASSSPGPNGYTF.

This chain uses TRBV9 with TRBJ2-7; 9 nucleotides match TRBD1. CDR3 length: 17 residues. V gave up 4 bases and J gave up 5 bases; unmatched junction bases: 16. CDR1 and CDR2 (germline): SGDLS, YYNGEE. This CDR3 reads CASSLTWGQGPLNEQYF. DNA for the CDR3: TGTGCCAGCAGCCTAACCTGGGGACAGGGTCCGTTGAACGAGCAGTACTTC.

This chain links TRBV10-1 with TRBJ1-5; D remains ambiguous. V was clipped by 4 bases and J by 5 bases, with 9 bases between them. Looked up from germline, CDR1 is WNHNN and CDR2 is SYGVQD (reference sequence). The CDR3 is made up of 13 amino acids. In nucleotides, the CDR3 is TGCGCCAGCAGTGCCAGCGTTGATCAGCCCCAGCATTTT. Its protein product is CASSASVDQPQHF.

This clone was seen only a few times. The CDR3 sequence is CASSQDGSSEFSYEQYF. As DNA, the CDR3 is TGTGCCAGCAGCCAAGATGGTTCCTCGGAGTTCTCCTACGAGCAGTACTTC. V is TRBV4-2 and J is TRBJ2-7, with unresolved D. The CDR3 length is 17 residues. Germline lookup yields CDR1 LGHNA and CDR2 YNFKEQ. Between the trimmed V and J ends, which lost 0 bases and 0 bases, there was a span of 15 bases.

This chain's CDR3 is CASSVPTGELFF. Written as DNA, the CDR3 is TGTGCCAGCAGCGTTCCCACCGGGGAGCTGTTTTTT. The chain carries TRBV9 and TRBJ2-2; D not certain. The CDR3 consists of 12 residues. Germline assignment: CDR1 SGDLS and CDR2 YYNGEE. Trimming took off 2 bases at V and 4 bases at J, with 3 bases between the two ends.

The CDR3 region has the DNA TGCGCCAGCAGCCTTGCGGTTGAGCAGTACTTC. It codes for CASSLAVEQYF. V and J are TRBV5-1 and TRBJ2-7; D is undetermined. CDR1 SGHRS and CDR2 YFSETQ come from the germline V gene. The V and J ends lost 4 bases and 7 bases respectively, with 9 bases between them. The CDR3 covers 11 residues.

This chain links TRBV19 with TRBJ2-7, with TRBD1 matching over 10 bases. V was clipped by 6 bases and J by 5 bases; unmatched bases: 13. Germline CDR1 is LNHDA and CDR2 is SQIVND (reference sequence). The CDR3 is 16 amino acids. DNA of the CDR3: TGTGCCAGTAGAACTAATGAGGACAGGGGGATCAACGAGCAGTACTTC. This gives the protein CASRTNEDRGINEQYF.